Detailed here is one T cell receptor (beta chain). Per germline, CDR1 SGDLS and CDR2 YYNGEE. V lost 0 bases to trimming and J lost 2 bases, with 12 bases between them. The CDR3 loop spans 15 amino acids. This entry comes from a study of blood T cell repertoires in COVID-19. At the level of the study: Whether acute or convalescent, the COVID-19 samples came from the United States, Italy and Spain.

Profiled with immunoSEQ multiplex PCR; TCRdb holds only in-frame clones, not every one. The sample includes under 250,000 clones, roughly four fifths of them seen just once. Assignment of participants to cohorts was predicated upon participant-reported clinical history. Exposed participants encountered a COVID-19 case during the 2 weeks preceding study entry. The receptor was derived from a woman aged 40 to 50 who had been exposed to COVID-19. The chain links TRBV9 to TRBJ2-7; D might be TRBD1 (6 bases). The sample taken for sequencing was PBMCs or T cells enriched from blood (not recorded which). Written as DNA, the CDR3 is TGTGCCAGCAGCGTAGCTCCGGGACAAGCCTACGAGCAGTACTTC. Encoded protein: CASSVAPGQAYEQYF.